The source of this T cell receptor (beta chain) is a study of T-cell reconstitution after alpha-beta-depleted transplantation in children. The length of the CDR3 is 17 residues. Germline-derived CDR1 and CDR2 are DFQATT and SNEGSKA (reference sequence). V was pared by 6 bases and J by 2 bases, with 17 bases of the junction left unmatched. Unique molecular identifiers were incorporated during preparation of the TCRbeta library. TCRdb reprocessed the PCR reads via MiXCR and lists one record per CDR3 protein. The table includes around 600,000 distinct CDR3 sequences, roughly 17% detected once. This clonotype was seen a few times.

The sequencing used PBMCs from the stem cell graft donor, collected from the stem cell graft. This TCR derives from a human donor who donated a stem cell graft to a child with acute myeloid leukemia. The chain combines TRBV20-1 with TRBJ2-3; 7 nucleotides match TRBD2. The CDR3 sequence: CSALKGPSGENTDTQYF. For the CDR3, the DNA is TGCAGTGCCTTAAAGGGCCCAAGCGGGGAGAACACAGATACGCAGTATTTT.